Listed below are T cell receptor beta chains from one sample, sequenced in a study of CD8+ T cells in alopecia areata. The method was immunoSEQ multiplex PCR; TCRdb's version includes in-frame clones alone and lacks a portion of them. The sample carries roughly 99,000 clones, 84% recorded once. Sequencing was performed on CD8+ T cells sorted from blood, taken at week 24, from a patient treated with tofacitinib. The receptors derive from a human donor with alopecia areata. Both conserved end residues are trimmed from each CDR3.

j_call: TRBJ2-1
v_call: TRBV4-1
cdr3_aa: ASSQAALNEQF

j_call: TRBJ1-5
v_call: TRBV4-1
cdr3_aa: ASSPGPLHGGNQPQH

j_call: TRBJ2-1
v_call: TRBV27
cdr3_aa: ASRPGQDYNEQF

j_call: TRBJ2-7
v_call: TRBV6-5
cdr3_aa: ASSYSRRDEQY

j_call: TRBJ2-1
v_call: TRBV2
cdr3_aa: ASSGAGGGSYNEQF

j_call: TRBJ2-5
v_call: TRBV4-2
cdr3_aa: ASSQEQGDQETQY

j_call: TRBJ2-3
v_call: TRBV13
cdr3_aa: ASSLRGGSADTQY

j_call: TRBJ2-2
v_call: TRBV19
cdr3_aa: ASNPGLSSGELF

j_call: TRBJ2-7
v_call: TRBV5-1
cdr3_aa: ASSFTSGGAYEQY

j_call: TRBJ2-7
v_call: TRBV29-1
cdr3_aa: SVGQGQTYEQY

j_call: TRBJ1-1
v_call: TRBV4-3
cdr3_aa: ASSPSGPREDAF

j_call: TRBJ2-1
v_call: TRBV11-3
cdr3_aa: ASSFRGDNEQF

j_call: TRBJ1-1
v_call: TRBV7-9
cdr3_aa: ASSPWGVEAF

j_call: TRBJ2-2
v_call: TRBV7-2
cdr3_aa: ASSFGDGGELF

j_call: TRBJ2-5
v_call: TRBV28
cdr3_aa: ASNPTGGQETQY

j_call: -
v_call: TRBV5-1
cdr3_aa: ASSRGTGDTYEQY

j_call: TRBJ2-7
v_call: TRBV19
cdr3_aa: ASSSGQGELGYEQY

j_call: TRBJ2-5
v_call: TRBV6-5
cdr3_aa: ASSYSLAGEETQY

j_call: TRBJ2-1
v_call: TRBV4-1
cdr3_aa: ASSHRTPGVSSYNEQF

j_call: TRBJ2-5
v_call: TRBV5-1
cdr3_aa: ASSLEDRGQETQY